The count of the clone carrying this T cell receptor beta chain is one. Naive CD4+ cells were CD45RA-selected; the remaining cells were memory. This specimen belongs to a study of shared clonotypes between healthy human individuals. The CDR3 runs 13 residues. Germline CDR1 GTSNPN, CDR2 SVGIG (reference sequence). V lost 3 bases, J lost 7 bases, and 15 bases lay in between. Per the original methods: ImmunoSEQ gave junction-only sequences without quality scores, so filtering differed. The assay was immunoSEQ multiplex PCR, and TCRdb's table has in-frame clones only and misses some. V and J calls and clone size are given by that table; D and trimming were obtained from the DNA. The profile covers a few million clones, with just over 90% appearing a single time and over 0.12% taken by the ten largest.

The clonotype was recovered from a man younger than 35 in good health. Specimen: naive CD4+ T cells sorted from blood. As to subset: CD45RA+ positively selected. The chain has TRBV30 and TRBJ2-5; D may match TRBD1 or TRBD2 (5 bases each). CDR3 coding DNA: TGTGCCTGGAGCGGGAAGGGGCAGGGGACCCAGTACTTC. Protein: CAWSGKGQGTQYF.